The 24 T cell receptor beta chains reported below all come from one sample, sequenced in a study of blood T cells in healthy people across ages. Primers used in a second PCR of about 7 to 12 cycles were a sample-barcoded 5' primer and a J-beta primer mix. TCRdb fed the 5' RACE reads into MiXCR, producing one record per CDR3 protein. The sample consists of some 780,000 distinct CDR3 sequences, about 56% of them appearing once. Sample: blood. These receptors originate from a man in his forties in good health.

This clonotype has a handful of counts. V gene TRBV29-1 combines with J gene TRBJ2-1; TRBD1 matches at 9 bases. There are 14 residues in the CDR3. Germline CDR1 reads SQVTM; CDR2 reads ANQGSEA. Trimming cost V 3 bases and J 9 bases; bases outside gene matches: 9. CDR3: CSVDGDRVFGEQFF. Here the CDR3 DNA reads TGCAGCGTTGATGGGGACAGGGTGTTCGGTGAGCAGTTCTTC.

As for this clonotype: A read error is possible here, since a much larger clone lies one base away. V and J are TRBV5-6 and TRBJ2-3; D is uncertain. The CDR3 spans 15 residues. Trimming left V 0 bases short and J 0 bases short, with 8 bases between. Per germline, CDR1 SGHDT and CDR2 YYEEEE. DNA of the CDR3: TGTGCCAGCAGCTTGGCACCTCTCAGCACAGATACGCAGTATTTT. This gives the protein CASSLAPLSTDTQYF. The variable domain in full, with the rest retrieved from reference TRBV5-6 and TRBJ2-3, is DAGVTQSPTHLIKTRGQQVTLRCSPKSGHDTVSWYQQALGQGPQFIFQYYEEEERQRGNFPDRFSGHQFPNYSSELNVNALLLGDSALYLCASSLAPLSTDTQYFGPGTRLTVL.

The CDR3 reads CSAHTGFADTQYF. The DNA of the CDR3 is TGCAGCGCACACACAGGGTTCGCAGATACGCAGTATTTT. This chain connects TRBV29-1 to TRBJ2-3, with D maybe TRBD1 (6 bases). Trimming removed 7 bases from V and 4 bases from J, with 15 bases in between. In germline, CDR1 is SQVTM, CDR2 ANQGSEA. The CDR3 has 13 amino acids.

The V call is TRBV27, the J call TRBJ2-6; D could derive from TRBD1 or TRBD2 (5 bases each). The length of the CDR3 is 15 residues. In germline, CDR1 is MNHEY, CDR2 SMNVEV (reference sequence). Trimming removed 10 bases from V and 0 bases from J, with 13 bases in between. CDR3 protein: CATGTYHSGANVLTF. CDR3 nucleotides: TGTGCCACCGGGACCTATCACTCTGGGGCCAACGTCCTGACTTTC.

This clonotype was seen only once. The J gene is TRBJ1-5, the V gene TRBV30; D possibly corresponds to TRBD1 (5 bases). V lost 5 bases, J lost 2 bases, and 10 bases lay in between. From germline, CDR1 is GTSNPN and CDR2 SVGIG (reference sequence). This CDR3 comprises 13 residues. The CDR3 loop is CAWGAVGNQPQHF. CDR3 nucleotides: TGTGCCTGGGGGGCAGTCGGCAATCAGCCCCAGCATTTT.

This clonotype turned up a few times. The chain is built from TRBV29-1 and TRBJ1-2; D is undetermined. CDR3 length: 11 residues. V lost 1 base, J lost 8 bases, and 8 bases lay in between. Germline CDR1 SQVTM, CDR2 ANQGSEA. The CDR3 loop reads CSVEVREGYTF. The CDR3 nucleotides read TGCAGCGTTGAAGTTCGGGAAGGCTACACCTTC. The full variable domain, in which reference TRBV29-1 and TRBJ1-2 provide the parts outside the CDR3, is SAVISQKPSRDICQRGTSLTIQCQVDSQVTMMFWYRQQPGQSLTLIATANQGSEATYESGFVIDKFPISRPNLTFSTLTVSNMSPEDSSIYLCSVEVREGYTFGSGTRLTVV.

This clonotype was counted only a few times. The genes are TRBV3-1 and TRBJ2-7; D gene uncertain. V lost 4 bases and J 4 bases, leaving 14 bases between the germline ends. In germline, CDR1 is LGHDT, CDR2 YNNKEL (reference sequence). The CDR3 is 14 residues long. In DNA, the CDR3 is TGTGCCAGCAGCCCTCAAACACTTATTTACGAGCAGTACTTC. Protein: CASSPQTLIYEQYF.

There are a few counts of this clonotype. The chain employs TRBV29-1 and TRBJ2-6; D remains unclear. This CDR3 has 13 residues. The V end lost 7 bases, the J end lost 0 bases, and 7 bases lay between the germline ends. Germline CDR1 and CDR2: SQVTM and ANQGSEA. CDR3 nucleotides: TGCAGCGCCCAACGCTCTGGGGCCAACGTCCTGACTTTC. Its protein product is CSAQRSGANVLTF.

This clonotype was counted ten times or more. This chain joins TRBV20-1 and TRBJ2-3; the match to TRBD2 covers 11 bases. Germline CDR1 DFQATT, CDR2 SNEGSKA (reference sequence). The CDR3 extends over 17 amino acids. V shed 0 bases, J shed 2 bases, and the junction held 7 bases outside the gene matches. CDR3 protein: CSARDQGTSGFTDTQYF. The CDR3 nucleotides are TGCAGTGCTAGAGACCAAGGGACTAGCGGATTCACAGATACGCAGTATTTT.

The J gene is TRBJ2-1, the V gene TRBV7-3; 9 nucleotides line up with TRBD2. Germline CDR1 SGHTA, CDR2 FQGTGA. The length of the CDR3 is 17 residues. The V gene end was trimmed by 6 bases and the J gene end by 0 bases; junction bases not matched to a gene: 9. This chain's CDR3 is CASRVSGGASSYNEQFF. For the CDR3, the DNA is TGTGCCAGCAGGGTTAGCGGGGGAGCGAGCTCCTACAATGAGCAGTTCTTC.

The rearrangement joins TRBV7-9 to TRBJ2-1; TRBD2 matches 13 bases. J was trimmed by 12 bases and V by 1 base; bases with no gene match: 9. The length of the CDR3 is 16 residues. Germline V gives CDR1 SEHNR, CDR2 FQNEAQ (reference sequence). Written as DNA, the CDR3 is TGTGCCAGCAGCTTAGTAACTAGCGGGAGGGCCGGTGTGCAGTTCTTC. Amino acids: CASSLVTSGRAGVQFF.

This clonotype occurred once. The junction differs from germline at one of its ends, possibly a read error. The chain links TRBV6-5 to TRBJ2-1; no definite D call. This CDR3 contains 17 residues. The germline gives CDR1 MNHEY, CDR2 SVGAGI. The CDR3 coding sequence is TGTGCCAGCAGTTACGTCCAGCCTGGCCTCTCCTACAATGGGCAGTTCTTC. Translated: CASSYVQPGLSYNGQFF.

The J gene is TRBJ1-2, the V gene TRBV3-1; 7 positions match TRBD1. V dropped 4 bases and J dropped 7; count of bases not matched to a gene: 12. CDR3 length: 15 residues. Germline V gene lookup returns CDR1 LGHDT and CDR2 YNNKEL (reference sequence). Here the CDR3 reads CASSLFQTGQSGYTF. The CDR3 region has the DNA TGTGCCAGCAGCCTTTTTCAGACGGGACAGTCTGGCTACACCTTC.

The rearrangement uses TRBV3-1 and TRBJ2-5, with 11 positions matching TRBD2. This CDR3 is 17 amino acids long. With V trimmed by 0 bases and J by 2 bases, 5 bases remained unmatched. Germline V gives CDR1 LGHDT, CDR2 YNNKEL (reference sequence). DNA for the CDR3: TGTGCCAGCAGCCAAGAAAAAACTAGCGGGGGACAAGAGACCCAGTACTTC. Protein product: CASSQEKTSGGQETQYF.

The gene calls are TRBV12-3 or TRBV12-4 and TRBJ2-5; unclear D gene. The V end was cut by 5 bases, the J end by 5 bases, with 12 bases between. The CDR3 is 13 amino acids. The CDR3 loop is CASSHNVGETQYF. As DNA, the CDR3 is TGTGCCAGCAGTCATAACGTCGGGGAGACCCAGTACTTC.

The chain carries TRBV15 and TRBJ2-4, with 7 bases fitting TRBD2. The CDR3 has 15 residues. The trim removed 1 base at V and 13 bases at J, leaving 13 bases unmatched. Per germline, CDR1 LNHNV and CDR2 YYDKDF (reference sequence). The DNA for the CDR3 is TGTGCCACCAGCAGAGCGAGCGGGGACTACAATGAGCAGTACTTC. It codes for CATSRASGDYNEQYF.

J is TRBJ1-2 and V is TRBV5-4; D possibly corresponds to TRBD1 (6 bases). The CDR3 loop spans 14 amino acids. The ends were cut back, 1 base at V and 2 bases at J, with 9 bases in the middle. CDR1 and CDR2 from the germline V gene are SGHNT and YYREEE (reference sequence). The DNA of the CDR3 is TGTGCCAGCAGCTTGCCGGGACAAAACTATGGCTACACCTTC. Its translation is CASSLPGQNYGYTF.

The chain uses TRBV11-2 and TRBJ1-5; tentative D call: TRBD1 (6 bases). Germline V CDR1 and CDR2: SGHAT, FQNNGV. Trimming took 0 bases from V and 2 from J, leaving 8 bases between them. This CDR3 has 15 residues. CDR3 loop: CASSLEGGGNQPQHF. The CDR3 nucleotides are TGTGCCAGCAGCTTAGAAGGGGGGGGCAATCAGCCCCAGCATTTT.

This clonotype has just one count. The V gene is TRBV29-1, the J gene TRBJ1-2; D is possibly TRBD1 (5 bases). The CDR3 extends over 12 amino acids. Deletions cut 4 bases from V and 4 bases from J, with 10 bases between. From germline, CDR1 is SQVTM and CDR2 ANQGSEA. CDR3 bases: TGCAGCGTTGGACAGCCAGGCTATGGCTACACCTTC. This encodes CSVGQPGYGYTF.

On this clonotype itself: A much larger clone lies one base from this, so it may be a read error. The chain has TRBV27 and TRBJ2-5; TRBD1 matches at 9 bases. This CDR3 has 16 residues. Germline lookup yields CDR1 MNHEY and CDR2 SMNVEV (reference sequence). V shed 3 bases, J shed 11 bases, and the junction held 16 bases outside the gene matches. CDR3 nucleotides: TGTGCCAGCAGTTTGGGTTCGGGGACAGGGAGGGATGAGCAGTACTTC. Translated, it gives CASSLGSGTGRDEQYF.

The chain couples TRBV5-1 to TRBJ2-3; D may be TRBD1 (6 bases). V was shortened by 5 bases and J by 3 bases, with 13 bases between the two germline ends. Germline CDR1 SGHRS, CDR2 YFSETQ. The CDR3 is made up of 14 amino acids. The CDR3 DNA is TGCGCCAGCAGGGAAATCAGGGGAACAGATACGCAGTATTTT. It yields the protein CASREIRGTDTQYF.

The CDR3, as DNA: TGTGCCAGCAGTCCCGGGACAGGGAAACCCGGGGAGCTGTTTTTT. It codes for CASSPGTGKPGELFF. The chain has TRBV12-3 or TRBV12-4 and TRBJ2-2; 9 nucleotides agree with TRBD1. The CDR3 sequence is 15 residues long. With 5 bases clipped from V and 6 bases from J, the junction kept 7 bases outside the gene matches.

J is TRBJ1-4 and V is TRBV4-3; D is possibly TRBD1 (5 bases). The CDR3 runs to 17 residues. V was cut by 1 base and J by 5 bases, with 17 bases left in between. Per germline, CDR1 LGHNA and CDR2 YSLEER. The CDR3 sequence is CASSQVGTGNANEKLFF. The CDR3 DNA is TGCGCCAGCAGCCAAGTTGGGACGGGCAATGCAAATGAAAAACTGTTTTTT.

V is TRBV6-2 or TRBV6-3 and J is TRBJ2-6; D remains ambiguous. The V end lost 3 bases, the J end lost 0 bases, and 9 bases lay between the germline ends. CDR3 size: 16 residues. Germline CDR1 and CDR2: MNHEY and SVGEGT. The CDR3 loop is CASSYDSLSGANVLTF. In DNA, the CDR3 is TGTGCCAGCAGTTATGACTCCCTCTCTGGGGCCAACGTCCTGACTTTC.